The subject of this entry is one T cell receptor (beta chain). Its antigen is not known. Here immunoSEQ multiplex PCR was the method, and the copy in TCRdb shows in-frame clones only, minus some. The sample holds about 190,000 clones, more than 75% seen once. The sample comes from a study of T cell responses to AZD1222 COVID-19 vaccine. Study-level findings and limits: Variant regions that are unmutated are reportedly the target of nearly half of spike-specific TCRs. Only a handful of AZD1222 recipients were seropositive at baseline. Across the whole spike, CD4 TCRs peaked at regions 160-218 and 743-854.

Germline-derived CDR1 and CDR2 are SGHTA and FQGTGA. Trimming removed 4 bases from V and 4 bases from J; junction bases left unmatched: 9. The CDR3 has 15 residues. The chain has TRBV7-3 and TRBJ1-1, with 7 bases lining up with TRBD1. The receptor comes from an adult in good health. Sequenced material: peripheral blood, taken on day 0 of AZD1222 vaccination. The DNA for the CDR3 is TGTGCCAGCAGCTACGACAGGGTTTCGGGCACTGAAGCTTTCTTT. Protein sequence: CASSYDRVSGTEAFF.